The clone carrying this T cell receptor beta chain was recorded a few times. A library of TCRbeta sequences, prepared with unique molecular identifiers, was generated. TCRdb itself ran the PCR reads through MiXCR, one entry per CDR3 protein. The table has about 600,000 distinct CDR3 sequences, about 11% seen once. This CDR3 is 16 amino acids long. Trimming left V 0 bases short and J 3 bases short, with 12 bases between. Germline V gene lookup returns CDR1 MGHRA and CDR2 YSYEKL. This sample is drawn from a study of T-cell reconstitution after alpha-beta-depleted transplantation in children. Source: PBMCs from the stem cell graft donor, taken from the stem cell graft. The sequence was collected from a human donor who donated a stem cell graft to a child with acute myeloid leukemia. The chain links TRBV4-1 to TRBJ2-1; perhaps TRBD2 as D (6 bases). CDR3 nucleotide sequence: TGCGCCAGCAGCCAAGATACCGGGACTGGCTACAATGAGCAGTTCTTC. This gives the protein CASSQDTGTGYNEQFF.